A single T cell receptor beta chain is shown here with its context. The data were taken from a study of blood T cell repertoires in COVID-19. The wider study: Samples representing acute and convalescent COVID-19 were sourced from the United States, Italy and Spain. The analysed material was cDNA or gDNA that came from T cells, B-cell-depleted T cells, or PBMCs.

This CDR3 has 14 amino acids. Germline CDR1 reads SGHTA; CDR2 reads FQGNSA. With 6 bases clipped from V and 7 bases from J, the junction kept 7 bases outside the gene matches. Original processing methods: Reference gene primer amplification in the assay estimated nucleated cell counts. This table comes from immunoSEQ multiplex PCR, and its TCRdb copy is limited to in-frame clones, with some not included. That table supplies the V and J calls and clone size; D and trimming were determined from the DNA. The table records about 100,000 clones, roughly 91% of them present only once. The TCR comes from a human donor in a cohort sampled during active COVID-19. Sequences were obtained from peripheral blood. The gene calls are TRBV7-2 and TRBJ1-1, with TRBD1 matching 11 bases. CDR3 region: CASRQDRGRFEAFF. In DNA, the CDR3 is TGTGCCAGCAGGCAGGACAGGGGGCGATTTGAAGCTTTCTTT. Complete variable domain (other parts from reference TRBV7-2 and TRBJ1-1): GAGVSQSPSNKVTEKGKDVELRCDPISGHTALYWYRQSLGQGLEFLIYFQGNSAPDKSGLPSDRFSAERTGGSVSTLTIQRTQQEDSAVYLCASRQDRGRFEAFFGQGTRLTVV.